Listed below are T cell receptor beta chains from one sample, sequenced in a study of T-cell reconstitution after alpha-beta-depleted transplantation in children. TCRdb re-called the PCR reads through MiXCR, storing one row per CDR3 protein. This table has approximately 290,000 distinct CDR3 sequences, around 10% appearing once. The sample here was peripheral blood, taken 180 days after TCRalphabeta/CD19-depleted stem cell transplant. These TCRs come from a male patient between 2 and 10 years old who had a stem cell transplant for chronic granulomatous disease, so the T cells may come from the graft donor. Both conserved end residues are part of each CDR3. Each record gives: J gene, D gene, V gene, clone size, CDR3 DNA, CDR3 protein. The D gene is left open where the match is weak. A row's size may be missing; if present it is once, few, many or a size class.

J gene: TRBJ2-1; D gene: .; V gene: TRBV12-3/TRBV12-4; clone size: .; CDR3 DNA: TGTGCCAGCAGTTTATGGGGGGAATACAATGAGCAGTTCTTC; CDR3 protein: CASSLWGEYNEQFF
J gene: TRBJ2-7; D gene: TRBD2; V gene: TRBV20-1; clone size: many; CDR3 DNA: TGCAGTGCTAGAGATGGACTAGCGGGTTCCTACGAGCAGTACTTC; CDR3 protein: CSARDGLAGSYEQYF
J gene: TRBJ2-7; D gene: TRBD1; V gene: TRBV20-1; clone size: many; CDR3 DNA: TGCAGTGCTAACTCAGGGGGCGGCGTTCGTTACGAGCAGTACTTC; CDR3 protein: CSANSGGGVRYEQYF
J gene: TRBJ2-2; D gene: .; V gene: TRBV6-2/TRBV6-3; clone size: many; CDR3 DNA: TGTGCCAGCAAGCTCGGTTACACCGGGGAGCTGTTTTTT; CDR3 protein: CASKLGYTGELFF
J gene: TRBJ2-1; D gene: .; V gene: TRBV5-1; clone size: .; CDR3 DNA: TGCGCCAGCAGCTATGGACACCCGCAAGGCGGTGAGCAGTTCTTC; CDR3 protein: CASSYGHPQGGEQFF
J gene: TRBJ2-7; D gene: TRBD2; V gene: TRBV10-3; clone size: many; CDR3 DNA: TGTGCCATCAGTGGAGCTAGCGGGAGCCCCTACGAGCAGTACTTC; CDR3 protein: CAISGASGSPYEQYF
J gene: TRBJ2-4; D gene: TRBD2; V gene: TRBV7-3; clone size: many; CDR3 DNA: TGTGCCAGCAGCTCAAGGACTAGCGGGGGGACTAGGTCCAAAAACATTCAGTACTTC; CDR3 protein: CASSSRTSGGTRSKNIQYF
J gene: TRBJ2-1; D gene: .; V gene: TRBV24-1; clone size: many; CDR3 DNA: TGTGCCACCAGTGACTACAATGAGCAGTTCTTC; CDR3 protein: CATSDYNEQFF
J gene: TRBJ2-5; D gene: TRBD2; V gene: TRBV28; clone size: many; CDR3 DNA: TGTGCCACCAAAGACCGGGCTAGCGGGATTCAAGAGACCCAGTACTTC; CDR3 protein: CATKDRASGIQETQYF
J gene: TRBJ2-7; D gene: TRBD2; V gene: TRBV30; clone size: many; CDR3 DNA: TGTGCCTTGTCCCCCCTCGGGGGGTTGTCCTACGAGCAGTACTTC; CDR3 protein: CALSPLGGLSYEQYF
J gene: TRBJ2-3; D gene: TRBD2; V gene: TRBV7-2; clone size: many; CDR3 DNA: TGTGCCAGCAGCTTATTGTCTAGCGGGAGCACAGATACGCAGTATTTT; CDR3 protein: CASSLLSSGSTDTQYF